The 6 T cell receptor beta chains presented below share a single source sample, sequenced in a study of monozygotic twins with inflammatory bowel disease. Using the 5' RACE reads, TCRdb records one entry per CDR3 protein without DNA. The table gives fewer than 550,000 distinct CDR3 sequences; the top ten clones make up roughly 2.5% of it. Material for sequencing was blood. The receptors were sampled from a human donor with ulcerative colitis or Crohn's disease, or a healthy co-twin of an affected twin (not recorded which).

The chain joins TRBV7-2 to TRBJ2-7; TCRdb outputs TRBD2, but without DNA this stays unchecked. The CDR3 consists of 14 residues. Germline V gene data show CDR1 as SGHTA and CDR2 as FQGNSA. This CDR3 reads CASSSGLGGYEQYF.

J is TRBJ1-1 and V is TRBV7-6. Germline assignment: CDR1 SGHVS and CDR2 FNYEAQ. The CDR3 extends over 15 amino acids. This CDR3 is CASSTDHLMNTEAFF.

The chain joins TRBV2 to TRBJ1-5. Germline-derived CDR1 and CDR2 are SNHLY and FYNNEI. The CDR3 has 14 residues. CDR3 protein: CASSEGRSNQPQHF. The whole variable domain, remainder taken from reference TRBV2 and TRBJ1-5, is EPEVTQTPSHQVTQMGQEVILRCVPISNHLYFYWYRQILGQKVEFLVSFYNNEISEKSEIFDDQFSVERPDGSNFTLKIRSTKLEDSAMYFCASSEGRSNQPQHFGDGTRLSIL.

The CDR3 reads CASSWGQALDEQFF. J is TRBJ2-1 and V is TRBV6-5; TCRdb designates TRBD1, a call that cannot be tested without DNA. Germline CDR1 is MNHEY and CDR2 is SVGAGI. CDR3 length: 14 amino acids.

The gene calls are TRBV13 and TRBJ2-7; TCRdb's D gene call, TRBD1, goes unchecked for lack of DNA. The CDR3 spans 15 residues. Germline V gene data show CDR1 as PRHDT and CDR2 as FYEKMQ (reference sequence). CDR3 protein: CASSPIGQGAYEQYF.

This chain's CDR3 is CASSLLVSGELFF. The chain combines TRBV3-1 with TRBJ2-2. Germline V gene data show CDR1 as LGHDT and CDR2 as YNNKEL (reference sequence). The CDR3 extends over 13 amino acids.